This is a list of T cell receptor beta chains from one sample in a study of cytomegalovirus exposure and HLA in healthy donors. Generated by immunoSEQ multiplex PCR, the TCRdb table keeps only in-frame clones and is missing some. This table has approximately 190,000 clones, over 75% appearing once. The sequencing input was PBMCs. The receptors originated from a man aged 35 to 55 in good health and CMV-seropositive. Both conserved end residues are part of each CDR3. The D gene is left open where the match is weak. Size is stated for part of the rows, as once, few or many counts, or as a class when the clone is expanded.

d_call: -; v_call: TRBV4-3; j_call: TRBJ2-3; cdr3_length: 15; clone_size: -; cdr3_aa: CASSQDPSRTDTQYF; cdr3_nt: TGCGCCAGCAGCCAAGACCCGTCCCGCACAGATACGCAGTATTTT
d_call: -; v_call: TRBV28; j_call: TRBJ2-7; cdr3_length: 13; clone_size: -; cdr3_aa: CASSSLQLYEQYF; cdr3_nt: TGTGCCAGCAGTTCACTTCAACTATACGAGCAGTACTTC
d_call: TRBD2; v_call: TRBV30; j_call: TRBJ2-1; cdr3_length: 13; clone_size: -; cdr3_aa: CAWSGRGDSILVF; cdr3_nt: TGTGCCTGGAGTGGGCGGGGGGACTCTATTCTGGTCTTC
d_call: -; v_call: TRBV30; j_call: TRBJ2-7; cdr3_length: 11; clone_size: -; cdr3_aa: CAWTWGDEQYF; cdr3_nt: TGTGCCTGGACATGGGGCGACGAGCAGTACTTC
d_call: TRBD1; v_call: TRBV19; j_call: TRBJ2-3; cdr3_length: 13; clone_size: -; cdr3_aa: CASSGGPTDTQYF; cdr3_nt: TGTGCCAGTTCAGGGGGTCCCACAGATACGCAGTATTTT
d_call: -; v_call: TRBV5-1; j_call: TRBJ1-4; cdr3_length: 14; clone_size: -; cdr3_aa: CASSLAGGNEKLFF; cdr3_nt: TGCGCCAGCAGCTTGGCGGGGGGAAATGAAAAACTGTTTTTT
d_call: -; v_call: TRBV28; j_call: TRBJ2-2; cdr3_length: 16; clone_size: -; cdr3_aa: CASSSRQEGRDGELFF; cdr3_nt: TGTGCCAGCAGTTCCCGCCAGGAGGGTCGTGACGGGGAGCTGTTTTTT
d_call: -; v_call: TRBV5-4; j_call: TRBJ2-7; cdr3_length: 14; clone_size: -; cdr3_aa: CASSSASSTYEQYF; cdr3_nt: TGTGCCAGCAGCTCCGCTAGCTCTACCTACGAGCAGTACTTC
d_call: TRBD1; v_call: TRBV28; j_call: TRBJ1-5; cdr3_length: 16; clone_size: -; cdr3_aa: CASSLPGTAFNQPQHF; cdr3_nt: TGTGCCAGCAGTTTACCAGGGACAGCCTTCAATCAGCCCCAGCATTTT
d_call: TRBD1; v_call: TRBV10-3; j_call: TRBJ2-5; cdr3_length: 12; clone_size: -; cdr3_aa: CAIATGEETQYF; cdr3_nt: TGTGCCATAGCGACAGGGGAAGAGACCCAGTACTTC
d_call: -; v_call: TRBV7-3; j_call: TRBJ1-3; cdr3_length: 16; clone_size: -; cdr3_aa: CASSLTSPSSGNTIYF; cdr3_nt: TGTGCCAGCAGCTTAACGTCCCCGAGCTCTGGAAACACCATATATTTT
d_call: TRBD2; v_call: TRBV10-2; j_call: TRBJ2-5; cdr3_length: 15; clone_size: -; cdr3_aa: CASRGLAAFQETQYF; cdr3_nt: TGCGCCAGCAGAGGACTAGCGGCGTTCCAAGAGACCCAGTACTTC
d_call: TRBD1; v_call: TRBV27; j_call: TRBJ2-2; cdr3_length: 15; clone_size: -; cdr3_aa: CASSFPGGHTGELFF; cdr3_nt: TGTGCCAGCAGTTTCCCAGGGGGCCACACCGGGGAGCTGTTTTTT
d_call: TRBD1; v_call: TRBV6-5; j_call: TRBJ2-7; cdr3_length: 15; clone_size: -; cdr3_aa: CASQTRDRGLGEQYF; cdr3_nt: TGTGCCAGCCAAACCCGGGACAGGGGCCTGGGGGAGCAGTACTTC
d_call: -; v_call: TRBV5-1; j_call: TRBJ1-1; cdr3_length: 14; clone_size: few; cdr3_aa: CASSLAGKNTEAFF; cdr3_nt: TGCGCCAGCAGCTTGGCAGGGAAGAACACTGAAGCTTTCTTT
d_call: TRBD1; v_call: TRBV28; j_call: TRBJ1-6; cdr3_length: 15; clone_size: -; cdr3_aa: CASRPDRGGNSPLHF; cdr3_nt: TGTGCCAGCAGACCAGACAGGGGAGGTAATTCACCCCTCCACTTT
d_call: -; v_call: TRBV15; j_call: TRBJ2-1; cdr3_length: 15; clone_size: -; cdr3_aa: CATSNTGSPYNEQFF; cdr3_nt: TGTGCCACCAGCAATACGGGATCACCCTACAATGAGCAGTTCTTC
d_call: -; v_call: TRBV29-1; j_call: TRBJ2-3; cdr3_length: 13; clone_size: -; cdr3_aa: CSVAGGHTDTQYF; cdr3_nt: TGCAGCGTTGCGGGGGGACACACAGATACGCAGTATTTT
d_call: -; v_call: TRBV7-8; j_call: TRBJ1-6; cdr3_length: 15; clone_size: -; cdr3_aa: CASSLGRGFDSPLHF; cdr3_nt: TGTGCCAGCAGCTTAGGGCGGGGGTTTGATTCACCCCTCCACTTT
d_call: TRBD2; v_call: TRBV7-9; j_call: TRBJ2-3; cdr3_length: 17; clone_size: -; cdr3_aa: CASSFPTSGGAPDTQYF; cdr3_nt: TGTGCCAGCAGCTTTCCGACTAGCGGGGGGGCGCCAGATACGCAGTATTTT
d_call: -; v_call: TRBV27; j_call: TRBJ2-1; cdr3_length: 17; clone_size: -; cdr3_aa: CASSLAPSDRYYNEQFF; cdr3_nt: TGTGCCAGCAGTTTGGCCCCGTCAGACAGGTACTACAATGAGCAGTTCTTC
d_call: -; v_call: TRBV6-5; j_call: TRBJ1-4; cdr3_length: 12; clone_size: -; cdr3_aa: CASSTGTEKLFF; cdr3_nt: TGTGCCAGCAGCACAGGGACAGAAAAACTGTTTTTT
d_call: TRBD2; v_call: TRBV5-1; j_call: TRBJ2-2; cdr3_length: 14; clone_size: few; cdr3_aa: CASSPRGGTGELFF; cdr3_nt: TGCGCCAGCAGCCCCCGGGGGGGCACCGGGGAGCTGTTTTTT
d_call: -; v_call: TRBV5-6; j_call: TRBJ1-1; cdr3_length: 13; clone_size: few; cdr3_aa: CASSLAGITEAFF; cdr3_nt: TGTGCCAGCAGCTTGGCAGGGATCACTGAAGCTTTCTTT
d_call: -; v_call: TRBV28; j_call: TRBJ2-7; cdr3_length: 15; clone_size: -; cdr3_aa: CASSGGHSQPYEQYF; cdr3_nt: TGTGCCAGCAGCGGTGGACATTCCCAACCATACGAGCAGTACTTC
d_call: TRBD1; v_call: TRBV19; j_call: TRBJ1-2; cdr3_length: 14; clone_size: -; cdr3_aa: CASTPAAGGHGYTF; cdr3_nt: TGTGCCAGTACTCCTGCGGCAGGGGGCCATGGCTACACCTTC
d_call: TRBD2; v_call: TRBV5-1; j_call: TRBJ2-5; cdr3_length: 15; clone_size: -; cdr3_aa: CASSPQRGAPEEQYF; cdr3_nt: TGCGCCAGCAGCCCCCAGCGGGGGGCTCCTGAAGAGCAGTACTTC
d_call: -; v_call: TRBV21-1; j_call: TRBJ1-6; cdr3_length: 18; clone_size: -; cdr3_aa: CASLPPSGESSYNSPLHF; cdr3_nt: TGTGCCAGCCTTCCTCCCTCAGGGGAGAGCTCCTATAATTCACCCCTCCACTTT
d_call: TRBD2; v_call: TRBV4-2; j_call: TRBJ2-1; cdr3_length: 16; clone_size: few; cdr3_aa: CASSQDSGGAPHEQFF; cdr3_nt: TGTGCCAGCAGCCAAGATAGCGGGGGGGCCCCTCATGAGCAGTTCTTC
d_call: TRBD1; v_call: TRBV15; j_call: TRBJ1-5; cdr3_length: 17; clone_size: -; cdr3_aa: CATSRDPLGQGNQPQHF; cdr3_nt: TGTGCCACCAGCAGAGATCCATTAGGACAGGGCAATCAGCCCCAGCATTTT
d_call: -; v_call: TRBV27; j_call: TRBJ1-1; cdr3_length: 14; clone_size: -; cdr3_aa: CASIRPGVVTEAFF; cdr3_nt: TGTGCCAGCATTCGACCAGGGGTAGTTACTGAAGCTTTCTTT